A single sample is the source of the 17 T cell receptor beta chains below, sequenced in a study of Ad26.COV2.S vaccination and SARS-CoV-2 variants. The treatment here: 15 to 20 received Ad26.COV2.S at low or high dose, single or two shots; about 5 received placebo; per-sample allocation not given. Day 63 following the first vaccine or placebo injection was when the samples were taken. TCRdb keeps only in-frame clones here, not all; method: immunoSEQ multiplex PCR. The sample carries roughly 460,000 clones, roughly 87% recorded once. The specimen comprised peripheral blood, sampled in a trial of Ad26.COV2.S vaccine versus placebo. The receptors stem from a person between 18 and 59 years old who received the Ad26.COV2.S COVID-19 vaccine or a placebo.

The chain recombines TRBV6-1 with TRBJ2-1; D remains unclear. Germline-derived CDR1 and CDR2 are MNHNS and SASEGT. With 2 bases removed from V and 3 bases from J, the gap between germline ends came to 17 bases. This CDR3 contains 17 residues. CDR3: CASSEQSPQVVYNEQFF. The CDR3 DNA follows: TGTGCCAGCAGTGAACAATCCCCGCAGGTAGTCTACAATGAGCAGTTCTTC.

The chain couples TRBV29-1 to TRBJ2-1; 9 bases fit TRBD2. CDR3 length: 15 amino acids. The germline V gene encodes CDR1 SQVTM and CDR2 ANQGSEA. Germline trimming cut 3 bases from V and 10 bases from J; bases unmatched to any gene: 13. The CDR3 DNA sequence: TGCAGCGTTGATAGACTAGCGGTGTTAGAAGGGGAGCAGTTCTTC. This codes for CSVDRLAVLEGEQFF.

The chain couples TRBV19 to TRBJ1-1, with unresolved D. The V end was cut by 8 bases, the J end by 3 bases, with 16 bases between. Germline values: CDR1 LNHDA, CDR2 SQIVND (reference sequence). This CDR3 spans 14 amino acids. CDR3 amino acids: CASRRGRDYTEAFF. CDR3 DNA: TGTGCCAGTCGCCGAGGCAGAGATTACACTGAAGCTTTCTTT.

The chain's CDR3 is CSATGQKYTF. The CDR3 DNA follows: TGCAGTGCCACGGGACAGAAGTACACCTTC. The rearrangement joins TRBV20-1 to TRBJ1-2; 7 positions match TRBD1. The V gene end was trimmed by 6 bases and the J gene end by 11 bases; junction bases not matched to a gene: 6. The CDR3 is 10 residues long. In germline, CDR1 is DFQATT, CDR2 SNEGSKA (reference sequence).

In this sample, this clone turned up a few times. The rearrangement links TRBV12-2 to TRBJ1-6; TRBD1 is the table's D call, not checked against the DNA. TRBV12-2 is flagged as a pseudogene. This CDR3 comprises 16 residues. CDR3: CASRLGERQQNSPLHF. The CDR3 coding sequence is TGTGCAAGTCGCTTAGGCGAACGGCAACAGAATTCACCCCTCCACTTT.

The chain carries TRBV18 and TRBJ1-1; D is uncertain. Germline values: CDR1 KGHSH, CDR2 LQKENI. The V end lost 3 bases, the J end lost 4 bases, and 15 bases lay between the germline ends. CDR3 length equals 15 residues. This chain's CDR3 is CASSPPSSRGTEAFF. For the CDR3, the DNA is TGTGCCAGCTCACCCCCTAGCAGCCGGGGCACTGAAGCTTTCTTT. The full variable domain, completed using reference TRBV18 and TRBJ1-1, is NAGVMQNPRHLVRRRGQEARLRCSPMKGHSHVYWYRQLPEEGLKFMVYLQKENIIDESGMPKERFSAEFPKEGPSILRIQQVVRGDSAAYFCASSPPSSRGTEAFFGQGTRLTVV.

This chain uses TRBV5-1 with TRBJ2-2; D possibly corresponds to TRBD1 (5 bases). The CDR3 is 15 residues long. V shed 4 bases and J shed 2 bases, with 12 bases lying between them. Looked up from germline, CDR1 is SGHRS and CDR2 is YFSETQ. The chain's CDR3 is CASSRATGNTGELFF. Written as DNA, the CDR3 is TGCGCCAGCAGCCGGGCTACAGGAAACACCGGGGAGCTGTTTTTT.

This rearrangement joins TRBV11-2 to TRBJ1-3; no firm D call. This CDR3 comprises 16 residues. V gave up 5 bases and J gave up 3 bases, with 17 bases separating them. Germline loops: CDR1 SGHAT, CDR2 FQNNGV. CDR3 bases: TGTGCCAGCAGCGAGACCCCGTTAAGCGGTGGAAACACCATATATTTT. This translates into CASSETPLSGGNTIYF.

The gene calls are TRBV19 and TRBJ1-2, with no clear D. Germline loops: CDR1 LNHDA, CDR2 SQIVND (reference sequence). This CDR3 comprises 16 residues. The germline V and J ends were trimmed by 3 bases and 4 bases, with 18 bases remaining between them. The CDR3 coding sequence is TGTGCCAGTAGTATTGAGGGAGGTCCGAGTTTCTATGGCTACACCTTC. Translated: CASSIEGGPSFYGYTF.

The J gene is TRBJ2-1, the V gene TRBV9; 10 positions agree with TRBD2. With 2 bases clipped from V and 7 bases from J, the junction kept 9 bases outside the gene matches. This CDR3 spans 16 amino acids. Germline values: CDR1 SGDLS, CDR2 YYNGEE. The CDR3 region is CASSVGSAGGINEQFF. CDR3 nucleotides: TGTGCCAGCAGCGTGGGGTCAGCGGGAGGGATAAATGAGCAGTTCTTC.

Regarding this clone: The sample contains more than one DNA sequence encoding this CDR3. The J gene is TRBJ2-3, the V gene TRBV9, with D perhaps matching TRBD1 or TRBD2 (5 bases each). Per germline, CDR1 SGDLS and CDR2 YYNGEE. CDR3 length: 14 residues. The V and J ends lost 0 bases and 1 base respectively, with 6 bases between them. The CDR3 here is CASSVAGRTDTQYF. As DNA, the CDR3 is TGTGCCAGCAGCGTAGCGGGGCGCACAGATACGCAGTATTTT. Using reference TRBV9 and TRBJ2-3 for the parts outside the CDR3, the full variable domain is DSGVTQTPKHLITATGQRVTLRCSPRSGDLSVYWYQQSLDQGLQFLIQYYNGEERAKGNILERFSAQQFPDLHSELNLSSLELGDSALYFCASSVAGRTDTQYFGPGTRLTVL.

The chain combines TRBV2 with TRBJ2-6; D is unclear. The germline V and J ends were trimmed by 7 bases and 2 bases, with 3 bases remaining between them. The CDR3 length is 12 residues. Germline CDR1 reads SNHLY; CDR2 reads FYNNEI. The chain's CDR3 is CASTAGANVLTF. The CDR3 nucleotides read TGTGCCAGCACGGCTGGGGCCAACGTCCTGACTTTC.

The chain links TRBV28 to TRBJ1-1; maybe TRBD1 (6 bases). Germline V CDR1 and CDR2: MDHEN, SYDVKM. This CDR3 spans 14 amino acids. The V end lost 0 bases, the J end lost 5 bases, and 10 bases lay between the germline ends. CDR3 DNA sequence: TGTGCCAGCAGTTTATGGGCAGGGGAGACTGAAGCTTTCTTT. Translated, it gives CASSLWAGETEAFF.

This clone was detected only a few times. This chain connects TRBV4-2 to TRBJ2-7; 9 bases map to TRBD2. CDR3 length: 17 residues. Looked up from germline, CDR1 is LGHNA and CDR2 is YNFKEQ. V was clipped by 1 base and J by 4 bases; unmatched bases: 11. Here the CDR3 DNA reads TGTGCCAGCAGCCAAGGTGGGACTAGCCGCACCTTTTACGAGCAGTACTTC. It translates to CASSQGGTSRTFYEQYF.

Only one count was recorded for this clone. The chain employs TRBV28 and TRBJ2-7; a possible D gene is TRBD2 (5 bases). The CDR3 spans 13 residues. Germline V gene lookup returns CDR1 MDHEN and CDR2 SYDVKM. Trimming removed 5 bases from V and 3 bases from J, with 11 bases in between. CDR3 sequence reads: CASSPRTRYEQYF. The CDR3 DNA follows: TGTGCCAGCAGTCCCCGGACTCGCTACGAGCAGTACTTC.

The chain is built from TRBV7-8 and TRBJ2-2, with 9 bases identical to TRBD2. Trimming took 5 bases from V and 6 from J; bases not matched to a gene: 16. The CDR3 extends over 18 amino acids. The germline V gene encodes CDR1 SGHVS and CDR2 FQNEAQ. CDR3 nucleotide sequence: TGTGCCAGCAGCGGGGGTTTGCGGGAGGGCCTCCAGTCCGGGGAGCTGTTTTTT. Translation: CASSGGLREGLQSGELFF.

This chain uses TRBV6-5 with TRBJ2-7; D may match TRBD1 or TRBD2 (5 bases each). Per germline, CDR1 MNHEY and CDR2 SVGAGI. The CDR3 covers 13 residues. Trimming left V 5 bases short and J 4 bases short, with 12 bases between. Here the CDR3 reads CASSRLEGYEQYF. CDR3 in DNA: TGTGCCAGCAGTCGTCTCGAGGGGTACGAGCAGTACTTC.